The next 16 T cell receptor beta chains were all read from a single sample in a study of blood T cells in healthy people across ages (dated by TCRdb to about 2015). Library preparation was by 5' RACE. TCRdb names Illumina HiSeq 2500 as the instrument used. A second PCR of roughly 7 to 11 cycles was run with a J-beta primer mix and a sample-barcoded 5' primer. Starting from the raw public reads, TCRdb applied fastp trimming at Q25, assembled clones with MiXCR and retained in-frame beta chains. Here each entry gathers all rows of one CDR3 protein and keeps the most common genes and DNA. This sample holds about a million distinct CDR3 sequences; around two fifths were observed only once. The ten largest clonotypes hold 13% of the sample. Sequences were obtained from blood. All receptors derive from a young man in good health.

The chain is built from TRBV9 and TRBJ2-1, with 10 bases that match TRBD2. The CDR3 covers 13 residues. Losses at the gene ends were 7 bases for V and 4 bases for J; bases not matched to a gene: 2. Germline V CDR1 and CDR2: SGDLS, YYNGEE. The CDR3 bases are TGTGCCAGCGGAGCGGGGGGGTACAATGAGCAGTTCTTC. It encodes CASGAGGYNEQFF.

This clonotype has only a few counts. The J gene is TRBJ1-2, the V gene TRBV4-2, with 10 bases aligning to TRBD1. Germline CDR1 and CDR2: LGHNA and YNFKEQ. Trimming at V came to 0 bases and at J to 0 bases, leaving 7 bases not matched to a gene. The CDR3 is 18 residues long. For the CDR3, the DNA is TGTGCCAGCAGCCAAGATAGCAGGACAGGGGGATCTAACTATGGCTACACCTTC. It specifies CASSQDSRTGGSNYGYTF.

This clonotype was recorded a few times. CDR3 bases: TGTGCCAGCAGCACTCACCTAGGGATCTACAATGAGCAGTACTTC. It yields the protein CASSTHLGIYNEQYF. The chain employs TRBV11-2 and TRBJ2-7; D is unclear. The CDR3 is made up of 15 amino acids. The V gene's germline CDR1 is SGHAT and CDR2 FQNNGV. Trimming removed 5 bases at V and 7 bases at J, with 21 bases between.

This clonotype was picked up many times. V usage is TRBV20-1 and J usage is TRBJ1-2; TRBD1 matches at 7 bases. Germline CDR1 reads DFQATT; CDR2 reads SNEGSKA (reference sequence). V lost 6 bases to trimming and J lost 3 bases; unmatched junction nucleotides: 7. This CDR3 spans 13 amino acids. The CDR3 DNA reads as TGCAGTGCGTCCCTGACAGGGCACTATGGCTACACCTTC. This gives the protein CSASLTGHYGYTF.

Only a few counts were recorded for this clonotype. This may stem from a read error, because a much larger clone lies one nucleotide away. This rearrangement joins TRBV7-9 to TRBJ2-3, with TRBD2 identical over 12 bases. This CDR3 is 15 amino acids long. The V gene's germline CDR1 is SEHNR and CDR2 FQNEAQ (reference sequence). V trimming: 4 bases; J trimming: 4 bases; junction bases outside the gene matches: 3. Here the CDR3 DNA reads TGTGCCAGCAGCTCTAGCGGGGGGGGCGCAGATACGCAGTATTTT. Its translation is CASSSSGGGADTQYF.

This clonotype was seen a few times. The chain recombines TRBV9 with TRBJ2-5, with 7 bases matching TRBD1. J gave up 1 base and V 4 bases, and 7 bases lay outside the gene matches. CDR3 length equals 15 residues. Germline V lookup: CDR1 SGDLS, CDR2 YYNGEE. The CDR3 region is CASSPEGQSQETQYF. The CDR3 DNA is TGTGCCAGCAGCCCTGAGGGACAGTCCCAAGAGACCCAGTACTTC.

The rearrangement uses TRBV28 and TRBJ1-4; maybe TRBD1 (5 bases). The CDR3 runs 14 residues. The germline V and J ends were trimmed by 2 bases and 7 bases, with 11 bases remaining between them. Per germline, CDR1 MDHEN and CDR2 SYDVKM. In DNA form, the CDR3 reads TGTGCCAGCAGTTTACCAGGGTATGGTGAAAAACTGTTTTTT. Protein: CASSLPGYGEKLFF. The complete variable domain, with remaining parts taken from reference TRBV28 and TRBJ1-4, reads DVKVTQSSRYLVKRTGEKVFLECVQDMDHENMFWYRQDPGLGLRLIYFSYDVKMKEKGDIPEGYSVSREKKERFSLILESASTNQTSMYLCASSLPGYGEKLFFGSGTQLSVL.

The rearrangement links TRBV7-2 to TRBJ2-7; TRBD2 is a possible D gene (5 bases). The DNA matches TRBJ2-5 better at its end, which makes the J call doubtful. CDR1 is SGHTA, CDR2 FQGNSA, per germline. The CDR3 has 13 residues. The CDR3 here is CASSTRYPETQYF. DNA for the CDR3: TGTGCCAGCAGCACTAGGTATCCAGAGACCCAGTACTTC.

The gene calls are TRBV12-3 or TRBV12-4 and TRBJ1-2; the D gene is possibly TRBD1 (5 bases). There are 15 residues in the CDR3. V was cut by 5 bases and J by 6 bases, with 19 bases left in between. CDR3 DNA: TGTGCCAGCAGTCTGGGCCGGGACTCCGGACATGGCTACACCTTC. Translating it yields CASSLGRDSGHGYTF.

The chain combines TRBV11-2 with TRBJ2-3; maybe TRBD2 (6 bases). Germline values: CDR1 SGHAT, CDR2 FQNNGV. The V and J ends lost 5 bases and 0 bases respectively, with 27 bases between them. This CDR3 contains 20 residues. The CDR3 region is CASSGLKDGVEFTSTDTQYF. The CDR3 region has the DNA TGTGCCAGCAGCGGACTAAAGGACGGAGTTGAGTTTACTAGCACAGATACGCAGTATTTT.

This clonotype was picked up a small number of times. This chain links TRBV5-1 with TRBJ1-4; TRBD1 is a possible D gene (5 bases). Germline lookup yields CDR1 SGHRS and CDR2 YFSETQ. This CDR3 has 15 residues. Trimming cost V 7 bases and J 0 bases, with 13 bases left between them. CDR3 amino acids: CASAQGTTTNEKLFF. Here the CDR3 DNA reads TGCGCCAGCGCTCAGGGCACCACAACTAATGAAAAACTGTTTTTT.

Note on this clonotype: Mismatch with germline at one junction end may stem from a read error. The gene calls are TRBV5-1 and TRBJ1-1, with 7 bases aligning to TRBD1. CDR1 and CDR2 from the germline V gene are SGHRS and YFSETQ. The CDR3 runs 14 residues. The CDR3 sequence: CVSSWGQKNTEAFF. The DNA for the CDR3 is TGCGTCAGCAGCTGGGGACAGAAGAACACTGAAGCTTTCTTT. Combining the CDR3 with reference TRBV5-1 and TRBJ1-1 gives the whole variable domain KAGVTQTPRYLIKTRGQQVTLSCSPISGHRSVSWYQQTPGQGLQFLFEYFSETQRNKGNFPGRFSGRQFSNSRSEMNVSTLELGDSALYLCVSSWGQKNTEAFFGQGTRLTVV.

This chain links TRBV6-2 or TRBV6-3 with TRBJ1-5; D perhaps matches TRBD1 (5 bases). V was trimmed by 5 bases and J by 2 bases, leaving 13 bases between them. The CDR3 totals 15 residues. Germline V gives CDR1 MNHEY, CDR2 SVGEGT. The CDR3 DNA sequence: TGTGCCAGCAGTGCCACCGGGGGAGGCAATCAGCCCCAGCATTTT. Protein sequence: CASSATGGGNQPQHF.

Turning to this clonotype: Germline and junction disagree at one end, which may indicate a read error. This rearrangement joins TRBV7-9 to TRBJ2-1; TRBD1 agrees at 10 bases. Per germline, CDR1 SEHNR and CDR2 FQNEAQ (reference sequence). The CDR3 contains 14 residues. The chain's CDR3 is CVSSSWDRGDEQFF. The CDR3 nucleotides are TGTGTCAGCAGCTCCTGGGACAGGGGCGATGAGCAGTTCTTC. Drawing the rest from reference TRBV7-9 and TRBJ2-1, the complete variable domain is DTGVSQNPRHKITKRGQNVTFRCDPISEHNRLYWYRQTLGQGPEFLTYFQNEAQLEKSRLLSDRFSAERPKGSFSTLEIQRTEQGDSAMYLCVSSSWDRGDEQFFGPGTRLTVL.

V is TRBV9 and J is TRBJ2-1; 7 bases match TRBD2. The germline V gene has CDR1 SGDLS and CDR2 YYNGEE. CDR3 length equals 15 residues. After removal of 4 bases from V and 9 bases from J, the junction contained 13 bases not matched to a gene. CDR3 protein: CASSPYSVAGPEQFF. The CDR3 nucleotides are TGTGCCAGCAGCCCCTACTCCGTAGCGGGTCCTGAGCAGTTCTTC.

The CDR3 reads CSGNARDRERTDTQYF. CDR3 nucleotides: TGCAGTGGGAATGCCCGGGACAGGGAAAGGACAGATACGCAGTATTTT. The gene calls are TRBV20-1 and TRBJ2-3; 9 bases match TRBD1. The CDR3 consists of 16 residues. With 7 bases clipped from V and 3 bases from J, the junction kept 14 bases outside the gene matches. Germline CDR1 is DFQATT and CDR2 is SNEGSKA (reference sequence).